Listed below are T cell receptor beta chains from one sample, sequenced in a study of shared clonotypes between healthy human individuals. Data came from immunoSEQ multiplex PCR; TCRdb stores just in-frame clones and leaves some out. The table records 1.5 million to 2.5 million clones, about 95% of them present only once. The sample comprised naive CD8+ T cells sorted from blood. These receptors all come from a man aged 18 to 35 in good health. The CDR3 runs from the conserved cysteine through the conserved F or W. The D gene is left open where the match is weak. Not every row has a clone size; where given, it reads once, few, many or a size class.

J | D | size | V | DNA | CDR3
TRBJ2-2 | TRBD2 | - | TRBV7-8 | TGTGCCAGCAGCTTGCAGACTAGCGGGAGGGCCGCGAACACCGGGGAGCTGTTTTTT | CASSLQTSGRAANTGELFF
TRBJ1-3 | TRBD1 | - | TRBV27 | TGTGCCAGCAGTTTTGGGCCCGGGACAGGGTTAGGAAACACCATATATTTT | CASSFGPGTGLGNTIYF
TRBJ2-5 | - | - | TRBV30 | TGTGCCTGGAGTTATCCGACAGGTAGAGAGACCCAGTACTTC | CAWSYPTGRETQYF
TRBJ2-3 | - | - | TRBV28 | TGTGCCAGCAGTTTCCCACGGGCAGTGGATACGCAGTATTTT | CASSFPRAVDTQYF
TRBJ2-7 | - | - | TRBV28 | TGTGCCAGCAGTCAAAGTGGGGACCACGAGCAGTACTTC | CASSQSGDHEQYF
TRBJ1-6 | - | - | TRBV21-1 | TGTGCCAGCAGCGGCCACAGGGGTACCCCAAATTCACCCCTCCACTTT | CASSGHRGTPNSPLHF
TRBJ2-3 | - | - | TRBV4-3 | TGCGCCAGCAGCCAAGGAACAGAACTCACAGATACGCAGTATTTT | CASSQGTELTDTQYF
TRBJ1-1 | TRBD1 | - | TRBV5-4 | TGTGCCAGCAGCACGGGACAGGGAGGGGGTGAAGCTTTCTTT | CASSTGQGGGEAFF
TRBJ1-4 | TRBD1 | - | TRBV7-9 | TGTGCCAGCAGCTTAGGGCAGGGGGCGGGAGAAAAACTGTTTTTT | CASSLGQGAGEKLFF
TRBJ2-7 | TRBD1 | once | TRBV28 | TGTGCCAGCTGTACAGGGGGCGATTTTTACGAGCAGTACTTC | CASCTGGDFYEQYF
TRBJ1-1 | - | - | TRBV7-6 | TGTGCCAGCAGCTTAGCGCCGGGAACAGGGACTGAAGCTTTCTTT | CASSLAPGTGTEAFF
TRBJ2-5 | TRBD2 | - | TRBV5-4 | TGTGCCAGCAGGTTGTCCCCGGGACTAGCGGGGGGGCTCCAAGAGACCCAGTACTTC | CASRLSPGLAGGLQETQYF
TRBJ2-5 | - | - | TRBV2 | TGTGCCAGCAGTGAATTGGGCGTCGAGACCCAGTACTTC | CASSELGVETQYF
TRBJ1-6 | TRBD1 | - | TRBV19 | TGTGCCAGTAGTATAACAGGGGAGGGGCATTCACCCCTCCACTTT | CASSITGEGHSPLHF
TRBJ2-7 | - | - | TRBV30 | TGTGCCTGGAACAGACAGAACTACGAGCAGTACTTC | CAWNRQNYEQYF
TRBJ2-1 | TRBD2 | - | TRBV6-5 | TGTGCCAGCAGTCAACTAGCGGGGGGGACTGAGCAGTTCTTC | CASSQLAGGTEQFF
TRBJ2-3 | TRBD2 | - | TRBV4-1 | TGCGCCAGCAGCCCCGGGACTAGCGCAGATACGCAGTATTTT | CASSPGTSADTQYF
TRBJ1-3 | - | - | TRBV27 | TGTGCCAGCAGTAGTATCAGAGGGAAAACTGGAAACACCATATATTTT | CASSSIRGKTGNTIYF
TRBJ2-3 | - | - | TRBV13 | TGTGCCAGCAGTCCGGAGGCTCACACAGATACGCAGTATTTT | CASSPEAHTDTQYF
TRBJ1-5 | - | - | TRBV2 | TGTGCCAGCAGTGAGTGGGGAGAGGGAAATCAGCCCCAGCATTTT | CASSEWGEGNQPQHF
TRBJ2-1 | - | once | TRBV9 | TGTGCCAGCAGCGTAGATGGCGGTACCTACAATGAGCAGTTCTTC | CASSVDGGTYNEQFF
TRBJ1-4 | TRBD1 | - | TRBV5-4 | TGTGCCAGCAGTTACTCCGACAGGGGCGAAGAAAAACTGTTTTTT | CASSYSDRGEEKLFF
TRBJ2-2 | - | - | TRBV6-6 | TGTGCCAGCGGACTCACCGGGGAGCTGTTTTTT | CASGLTGELFF
TRBJ2-7 | - | - | TRBV10-3 | TGTGCCATCGCTCAGGGGACCTTATCCTACGAGCAGTACTTC | CAIAQGTLSYEQYF
TRBJ2-2 | - | - | TRBV28 | TGTGCCAGCAGTTTTTCGAACACCGGGGAGCTGTTTTTT | CASSFSNTGELFF
TRBJ2-7 | - | medium-sized | TRBV2 | TGTGCCAGCAGTGATGAGGACGGGACAGGGCCGTCTAGCGGGACCTACGAGCAGTACTTC | CASSDEDGTGPSSGTYEQYF
TRBJ2-3 | TRBD1 | - | TRBV7-9 | TGTGCCAGCAGCAGGGGACAGGGGCTTAGCACAGATACGCAGTATTTT | CASSRGQGLSTDTQYF
TRBJ2-1 | TRBD2 | - | TRBV10-3 | TGTGCCATCAGTGAATCGGGGGGAGGGTGGAATGAGCAGTTCTTC | CAISESGGGWNEQFF
TRBJ1-1 | - | - | TRBV7-9 | TGTGCCAGCAGCTTAGGACAGATTGAAGCTTTCTTT | CASSLGQIEAFF